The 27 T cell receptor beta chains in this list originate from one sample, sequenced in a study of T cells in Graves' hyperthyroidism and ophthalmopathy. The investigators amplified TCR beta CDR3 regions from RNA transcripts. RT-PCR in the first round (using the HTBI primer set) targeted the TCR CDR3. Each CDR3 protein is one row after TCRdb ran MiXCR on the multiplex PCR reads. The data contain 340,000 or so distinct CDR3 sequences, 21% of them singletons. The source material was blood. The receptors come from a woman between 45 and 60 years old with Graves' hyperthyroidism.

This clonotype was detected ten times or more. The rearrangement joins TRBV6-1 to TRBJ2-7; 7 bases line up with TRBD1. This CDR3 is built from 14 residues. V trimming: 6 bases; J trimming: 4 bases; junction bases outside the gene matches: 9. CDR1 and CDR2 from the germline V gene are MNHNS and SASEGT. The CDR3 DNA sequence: TGTGCCAGCAGCCGACAGGGACGATCATACGAGCAGTACTTC. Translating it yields CASSRQGRSYEQYF.

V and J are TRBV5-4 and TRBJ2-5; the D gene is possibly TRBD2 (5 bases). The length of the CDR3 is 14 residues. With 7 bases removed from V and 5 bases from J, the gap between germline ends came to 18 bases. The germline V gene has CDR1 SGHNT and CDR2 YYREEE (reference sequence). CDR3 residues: CASRPLAGGETQYF. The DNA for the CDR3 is TGTGCCAGCCGCCCTTTGGCGGGCGGGGAGACCCAGTACTTC.

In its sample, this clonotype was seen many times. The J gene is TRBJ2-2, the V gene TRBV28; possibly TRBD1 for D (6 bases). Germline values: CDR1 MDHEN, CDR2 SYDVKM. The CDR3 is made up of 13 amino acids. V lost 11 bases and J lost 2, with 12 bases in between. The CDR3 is CAGEQGNTGELFF. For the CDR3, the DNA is TGTGCCGGAGAACAGGGAAACACCGGGGAGCTGTTTTTT.

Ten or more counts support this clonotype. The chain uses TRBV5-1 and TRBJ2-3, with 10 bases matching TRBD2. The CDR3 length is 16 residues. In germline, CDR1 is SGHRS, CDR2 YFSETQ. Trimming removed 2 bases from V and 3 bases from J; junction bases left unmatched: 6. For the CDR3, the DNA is TGCGCCAGCAGCTTATCTAGCGGGAGAATTACAGATACGCAGTATTTT. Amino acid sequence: CASSLSSGRITDTQYF.

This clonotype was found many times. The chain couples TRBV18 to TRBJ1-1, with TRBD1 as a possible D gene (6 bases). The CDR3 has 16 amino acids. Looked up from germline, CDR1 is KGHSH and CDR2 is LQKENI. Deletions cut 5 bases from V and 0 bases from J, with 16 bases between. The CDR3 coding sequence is TGTGCCAGCTCATCCCAGGGGAGAATGGTGAACACTGAAGCTTTCTTT. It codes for CASSSQGRMVNTEAFF.

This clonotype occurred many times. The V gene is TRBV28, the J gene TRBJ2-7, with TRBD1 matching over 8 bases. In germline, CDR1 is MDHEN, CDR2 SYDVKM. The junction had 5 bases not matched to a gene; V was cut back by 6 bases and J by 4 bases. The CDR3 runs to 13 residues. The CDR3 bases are TGTGCCAGCAGGGGGGACAGGCTATACGAGCAGTACTTC. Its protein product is CASRGDRLYEQYF.

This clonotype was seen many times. The CDR3 here is CASSLRAVEAFF. The CDR3 bases are TGTGCCAGCAGTTTAAGGGCAGTTGAAGCTTTCTTT. The chain recombines TRBV28 with TRBJ1-1; D is uncertain. CDR3 length: 12 amino acids. The ends were cut back, 2 bases at V and 7 bases at J, with 8 bases in the middle. Germline V gene sequence: CDR1 MDHEN, CDR2 SYDVKM.

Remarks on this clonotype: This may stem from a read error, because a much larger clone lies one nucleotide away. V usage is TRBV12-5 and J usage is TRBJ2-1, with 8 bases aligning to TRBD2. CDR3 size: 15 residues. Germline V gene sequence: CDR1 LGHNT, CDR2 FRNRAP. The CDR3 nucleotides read TGTACTAGTGGTTTGGGGCTAGCGGGTAACAATGAGCAGTTCTTC. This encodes CTSGLGLAGNNEQFF. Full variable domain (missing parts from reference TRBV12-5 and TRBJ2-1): DARVTQTPRHKVTEMGQEVTMRCQPILGHNTVFWYRQTMMQGLELLAYFRNRAPLDDSGMPKDRFSAEMPDATLATLKIQPSEPRDSAVYFCTSGLGLAGNNEQFFGPGTRLTVL.

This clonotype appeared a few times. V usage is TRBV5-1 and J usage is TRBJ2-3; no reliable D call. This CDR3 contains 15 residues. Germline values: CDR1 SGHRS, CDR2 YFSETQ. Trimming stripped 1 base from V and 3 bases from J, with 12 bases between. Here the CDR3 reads CASSLYKSGTDTQYF. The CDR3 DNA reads TGCGCCAGCAGCTTGTATAAGAGTGGGACAGATACGCAGTATTTT.

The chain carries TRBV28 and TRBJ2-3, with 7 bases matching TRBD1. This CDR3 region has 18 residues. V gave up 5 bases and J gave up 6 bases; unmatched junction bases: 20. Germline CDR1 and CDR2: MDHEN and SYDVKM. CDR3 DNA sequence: TGTGCCAGCAGTCCAATGGCCCCAACCCGGGACAGAAGGGATACGCAGTATTTT. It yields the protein CASSPMAPTRDRRDTQYF. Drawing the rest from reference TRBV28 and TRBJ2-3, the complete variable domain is DVKVTQSSRYLVKRTGEKVFLECVQDMDHENMFWYRQDPGLGLRLIYFSYDVKMKEKGDIPEGYSVSREKKERFSLILESASTNQTSMYLCASSPMAPTRDRRDTQYFGPGTRLTVL.

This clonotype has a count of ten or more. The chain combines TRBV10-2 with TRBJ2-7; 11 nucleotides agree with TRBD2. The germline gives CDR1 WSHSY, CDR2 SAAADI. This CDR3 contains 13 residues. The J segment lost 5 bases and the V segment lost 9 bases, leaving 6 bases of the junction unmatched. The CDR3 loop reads CASTSGSEHEQYF. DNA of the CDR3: TGCGCCAGTACTAGCGGGAGTGAGCACGAGCAGTACTTC.

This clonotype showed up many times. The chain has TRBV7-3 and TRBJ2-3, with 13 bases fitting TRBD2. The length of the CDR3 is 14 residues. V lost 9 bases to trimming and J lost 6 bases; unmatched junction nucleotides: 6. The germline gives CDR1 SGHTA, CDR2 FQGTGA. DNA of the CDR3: TGTGCCAGTACAACTAGCGGGGGGGCCGATACGCAGTATTTT. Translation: CASTTSGGADTQYF.

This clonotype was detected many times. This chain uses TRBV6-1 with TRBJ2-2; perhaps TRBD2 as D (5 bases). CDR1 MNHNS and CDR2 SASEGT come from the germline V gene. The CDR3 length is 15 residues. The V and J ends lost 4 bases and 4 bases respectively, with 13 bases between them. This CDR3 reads CASSASSQSTGELFF. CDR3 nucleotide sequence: TGTGCCAGCAGTGCTAGCAGCCAGTCCACCGGGGAGCTGTTTTTT.

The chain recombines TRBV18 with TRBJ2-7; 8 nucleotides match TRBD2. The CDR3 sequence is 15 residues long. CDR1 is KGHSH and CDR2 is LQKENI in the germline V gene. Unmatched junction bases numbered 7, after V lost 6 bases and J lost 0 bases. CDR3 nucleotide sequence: TGTGCCAGCTCGGCGGGGAGCGGGGGCTCCTACGAGCAGTACTTC. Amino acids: CASSAGSGGSYEQYF.

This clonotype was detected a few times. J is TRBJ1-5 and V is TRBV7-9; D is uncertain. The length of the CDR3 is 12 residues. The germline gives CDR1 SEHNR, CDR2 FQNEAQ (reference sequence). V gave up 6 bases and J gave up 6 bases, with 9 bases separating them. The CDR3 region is CASSIMGQPQHF. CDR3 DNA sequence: TGTGCCAGCAGTATCATGGGTCAGCCCCAGCATTTT.

The CDR3 coding sequence is TGTGCCAGCAGTTACCTTCCAGGGTATCAGCCCCAGCATTTT. As protein: CASSYLPGYQPQHF. V and J are TRBV6-5 and TRBJ1-5, with D perhaps TRBD1 (5 bases). CDR1 is MNHEY, CDR2 SVGAGI, per germline. Between the trimmed V and J ends, which lost 2 bases and 5 bases, there was a span of 10 bases. The CDR3 extends over 14 amino acids.

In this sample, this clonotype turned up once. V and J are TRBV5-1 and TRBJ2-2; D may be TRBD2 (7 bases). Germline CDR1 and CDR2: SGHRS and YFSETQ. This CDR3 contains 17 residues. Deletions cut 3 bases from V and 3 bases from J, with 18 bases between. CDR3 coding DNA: TGCGCCAGCAGCTCCCGGTCGGGGGGCATCGACACCGGGGAGCTGTTTTTT. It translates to CASSSRSGGIDTGELFF.

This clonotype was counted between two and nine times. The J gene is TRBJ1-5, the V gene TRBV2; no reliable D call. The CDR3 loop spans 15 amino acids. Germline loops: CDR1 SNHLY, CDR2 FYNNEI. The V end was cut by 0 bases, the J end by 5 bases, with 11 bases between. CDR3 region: CASSEALRRHQPQHF. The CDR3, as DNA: TGTGCCAGCAGTGAAGCGCTTCGGAGGCATCAGCCCCAGCATTTT.

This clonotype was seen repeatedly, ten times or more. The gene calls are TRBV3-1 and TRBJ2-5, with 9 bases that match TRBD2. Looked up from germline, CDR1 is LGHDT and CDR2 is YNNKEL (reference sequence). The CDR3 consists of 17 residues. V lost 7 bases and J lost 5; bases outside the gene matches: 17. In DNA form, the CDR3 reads TGTGCCAGCACCGGGGGGGTGCTAGCGGGGTTGGGTGAGACCCAGTACTTC. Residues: CASTGGVLAGLGETQYF.

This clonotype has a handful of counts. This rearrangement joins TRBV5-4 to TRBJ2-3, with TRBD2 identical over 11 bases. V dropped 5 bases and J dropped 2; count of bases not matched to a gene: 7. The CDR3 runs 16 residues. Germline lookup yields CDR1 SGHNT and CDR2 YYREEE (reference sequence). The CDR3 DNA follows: TGTGCCAGCAGATCTCTAGCGGGAGGACTCACAGATACGCAGTATTTT. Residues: CASRSLAGGLTDTQYF.

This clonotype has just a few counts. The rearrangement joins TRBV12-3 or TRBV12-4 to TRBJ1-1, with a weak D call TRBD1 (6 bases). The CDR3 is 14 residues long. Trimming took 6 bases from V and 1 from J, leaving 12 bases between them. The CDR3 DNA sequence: TGTGCCAGCAGAAGGACAGAGGGGAACACTGAAGCTTTCTTT. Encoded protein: CASRRTEGNTEAFF.

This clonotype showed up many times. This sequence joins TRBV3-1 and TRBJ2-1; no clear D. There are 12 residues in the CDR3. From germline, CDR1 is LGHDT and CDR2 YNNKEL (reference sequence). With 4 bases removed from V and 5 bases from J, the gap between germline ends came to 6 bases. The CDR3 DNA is TGTGCCAGCAGCCGACACCACAATGAGCAGTTCTTC. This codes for CASSRHHNEQFF.

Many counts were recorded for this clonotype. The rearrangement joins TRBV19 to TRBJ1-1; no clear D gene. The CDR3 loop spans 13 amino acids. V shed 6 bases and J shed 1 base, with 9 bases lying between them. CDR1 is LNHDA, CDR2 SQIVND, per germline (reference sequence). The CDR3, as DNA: TGTGCCAGTAGGAGGGAAGGGAACACTGAAGCTTTCTTT. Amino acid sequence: CASRREGNTEAFF.

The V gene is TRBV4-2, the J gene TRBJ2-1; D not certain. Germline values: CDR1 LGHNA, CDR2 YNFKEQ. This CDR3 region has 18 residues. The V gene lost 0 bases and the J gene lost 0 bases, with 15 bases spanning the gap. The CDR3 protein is CASSQERNGLSSYNEQFF. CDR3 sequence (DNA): TGTGCCAGCAGCCAAGAGAGAAACGGCCTGAGCTCCTACAATGAGCAGTTCTTC.

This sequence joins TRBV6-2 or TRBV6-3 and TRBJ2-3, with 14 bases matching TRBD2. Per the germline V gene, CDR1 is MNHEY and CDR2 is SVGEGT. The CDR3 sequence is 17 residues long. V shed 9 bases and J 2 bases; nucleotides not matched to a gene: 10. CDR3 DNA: TGTGCCAGTACCCGGACTAGCGGGGGGCGTGTCACAGATACGCAGTATTTT. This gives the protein CASTRTSGGRVTDTQYF.

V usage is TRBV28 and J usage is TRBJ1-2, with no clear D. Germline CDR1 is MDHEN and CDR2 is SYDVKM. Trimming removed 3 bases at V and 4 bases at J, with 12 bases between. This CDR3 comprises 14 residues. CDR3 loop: CASSFSWASYGYTF. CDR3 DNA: TGTGCCAGCAGTTTCTCGTGGGCCAGCTATGGCTACACCTTC.

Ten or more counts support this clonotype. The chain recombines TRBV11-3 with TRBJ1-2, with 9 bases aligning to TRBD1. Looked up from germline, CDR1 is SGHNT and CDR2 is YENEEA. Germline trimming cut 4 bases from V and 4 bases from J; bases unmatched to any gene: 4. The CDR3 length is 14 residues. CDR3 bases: TGTGCCAGCAGCTCCGGACAGGGGACCTATGGCTACACCTTC. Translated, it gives CASSSGQGTYGYTF.